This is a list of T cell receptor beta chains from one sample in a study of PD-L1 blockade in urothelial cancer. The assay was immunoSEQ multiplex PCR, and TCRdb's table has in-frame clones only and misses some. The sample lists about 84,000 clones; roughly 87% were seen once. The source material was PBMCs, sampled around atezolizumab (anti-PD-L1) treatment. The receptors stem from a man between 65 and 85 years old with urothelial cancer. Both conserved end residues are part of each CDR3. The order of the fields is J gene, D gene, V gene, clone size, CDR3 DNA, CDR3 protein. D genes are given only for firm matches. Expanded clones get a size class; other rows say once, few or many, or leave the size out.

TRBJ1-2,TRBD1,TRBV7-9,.,TGTGCCAGCAGCGACAGGACAGGGGGTTCTGGCTACACCTTC,CASSDRTGGSGYTF
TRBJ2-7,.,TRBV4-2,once,TGTGCCAGCAGCCGACGAGGCGGGGCGGTCTACGAGCAGTACTTC,CASSRRGGAVYEQYF
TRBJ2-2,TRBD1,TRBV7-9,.,TGTGCCAGCAGCCGAAGGGACAGGGGGGAAAACACCGGGGAGCTGTTTTTT,CASSRRDRGENTGELFF
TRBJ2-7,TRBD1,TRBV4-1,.,TGCGCCAGCAGCCAAAGGGGGACAGGGATCTACGAGCAGTACTTC,CASSQRGTGIYEQYF
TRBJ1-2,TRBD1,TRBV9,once,TGTGCCAGCAGCGTAGGGACAGGCACAACCTATGGCTACACCTTC,CASSVGTGTTYGYTF
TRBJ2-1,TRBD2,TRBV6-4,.,TGTGCCAGCAGTGACTCAGTAGCGGGAGTTGTAAATGAGCAGTTCTTC,CASSDSVAGVVNEQFF
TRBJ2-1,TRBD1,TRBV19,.,TGTGCCAGTAACCCACCGGGACAGGGAGCCTACAATGAGCAGTTCTTC,CASNPPGQGAYNEQFF
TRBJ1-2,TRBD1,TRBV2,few,TGTGCCAGCAGTCTTCGACCCGGGACAGGGAATGGCTACACCTTC,CASSLRPGTGNGYTF
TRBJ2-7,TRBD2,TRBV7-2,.,TGTGCCAGCAGCTTAGTTAGCGGGGACTACGAGCAGTACTTC,CASSLVSGDYEQYF
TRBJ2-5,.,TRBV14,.,TGTGCCAGCAGCCAAGATCGGGTTGGAGGGCAGACCCAGTACTTC,CASSQDRVGGQTQYF
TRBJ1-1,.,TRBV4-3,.,TGCGCCAGCAGCCCAACACTACTAGCGGTTGTTGAAGCTTTCTTT,CASSPTLLAVVEAFF